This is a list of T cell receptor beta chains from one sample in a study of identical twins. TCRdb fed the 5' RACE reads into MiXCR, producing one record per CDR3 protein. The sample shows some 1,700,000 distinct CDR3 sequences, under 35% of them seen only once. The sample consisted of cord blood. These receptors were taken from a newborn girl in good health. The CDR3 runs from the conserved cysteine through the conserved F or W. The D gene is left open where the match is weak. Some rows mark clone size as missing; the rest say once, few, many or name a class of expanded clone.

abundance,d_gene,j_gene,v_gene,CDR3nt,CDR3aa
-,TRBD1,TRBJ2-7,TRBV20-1,TGCAGTGCTAGAGACCCCACCGAGACAGGGAAACCCTACGAGCAGTACTTC,CSARDPTETGKPYEQYF
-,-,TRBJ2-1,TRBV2,TGTGCCGGAAGAGGGGAAGGGCAGTTCTTC,CAGRGEGQFF
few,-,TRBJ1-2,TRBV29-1,TGCAGCGTGGCCCCGGACCCGCCTTATGGCTACACCTTC,CSVAPDPPYGYTF
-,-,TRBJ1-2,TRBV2,TGTGCCAGCTGTAGGAGGTCTGGCTACACCTTC,CASCRRSGYTF
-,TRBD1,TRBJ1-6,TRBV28,TGTGCCAGCAGTTCAGGACAGGAAGGGACCTATAATTCACCCCTCCACTTT,CASSSGQEGTYNSPLHF
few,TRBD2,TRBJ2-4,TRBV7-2,TGTGCCAGCAGCTTACCGGGAGGTGCCAAAAACATTCAGTACTTC,CASSLPGGAKNIQYF
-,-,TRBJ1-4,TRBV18,TGTGCCAGCTCCGAAGGGCTTGCAACTAATGAAAAACTGTTTTTT,CASSEGLATNEKLFF
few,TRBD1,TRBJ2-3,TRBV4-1,TGCGCCAGCAGCCCCCCGGCCAGGGGGTTCCCAGATACGCAGTATTTT,CASSPPARGFPDTQYF
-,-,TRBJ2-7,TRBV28,TGTGCCAGCGTCGGGGAGTATGGGATGGACGAGCAGTACTTC,CASVGEYGMDEQYF
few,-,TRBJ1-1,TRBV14,TGTGCCAGCAGCCAAGTGAGCCACGGTAGAGCTTTCTTT,CASSQVSHGRAFF
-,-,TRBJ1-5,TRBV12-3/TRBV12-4,TGTGCCAGCAGTTTGGACAGCCACAATCAGCCCCAGCATTTT,CASSLDSHNQPQHF
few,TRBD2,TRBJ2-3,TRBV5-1,TGCGCCAGCAGCTTAGCTAGCGGGGGGTATAGCACAGATACGCAGTATTTT,CASSLASGGYSTDTQYF
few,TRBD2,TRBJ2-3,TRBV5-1,TGCGCCAGCAGCTTGGCGGGGACTAGGCCAGCTAGCACAGATACGCAGTATTTT,CASSLAGTRPASTDTQYF
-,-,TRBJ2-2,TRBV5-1,TGCGCCAGCAGCTTGGACAGGGCGGTCATCGCCGGGGAGCTGTTTTTT,CASSLDRAVIAGELFF
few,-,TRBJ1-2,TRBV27,TGTGCCAGCAGTTTATCGGTTGGCGGCATCTATGGCTACACCTTC,CASSLSVGGIYGYTF
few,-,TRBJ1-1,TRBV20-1,TGCAGTGCTAGAGACCCCGGGACGTTGACTGAAGCTTTCTTT,CSARDPGTLTEAFF
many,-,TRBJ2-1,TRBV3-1,TGTGCCAGCAGCCAAGTTATCGGTAGTTTCGACGAGCAGTTCTTC,CASSQVIGSFDEQFF
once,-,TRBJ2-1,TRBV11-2,TGTGCCAGCAGAACGGAAATGGGGGGAGGAAATGAGCAGTTCTTC,CASRTEMGGGNEQFF
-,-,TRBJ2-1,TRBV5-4,TGTGCCAGCAGCTTGGATCCTCGGGAGACCCAGTTCTTC,CASSLDPRETQFF
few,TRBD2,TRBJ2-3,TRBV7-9,TGTGCCAGCAGCGACCTGACTAGCGGGAATGGTTATACGCAGTATTTT,CASSDLTSGNGYTQYF
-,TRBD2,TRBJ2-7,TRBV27,TGTGCCAGCAGTATGCAGGGACTAGGCGAGCAGTACTTC,CASSMQGLGEQYF
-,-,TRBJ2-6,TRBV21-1,TGTGCCAGCAGCAAAGGTCCACTGGCCAACGTCCTGACTTTC,CASSKGPLANVLTF
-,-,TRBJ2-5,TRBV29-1,TGCAGTACCGCGGAAGGGGCGGAGACCCAGTACTTC,CSTAEGAETQYF
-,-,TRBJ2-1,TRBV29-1,TGCGGGGGGAGGAACAGGGGTCGCCACAATGAGCAGTTCTTC,CGGRNRGRHNEQFF
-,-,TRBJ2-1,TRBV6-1,TGTGTCAGCAGCTTTGCCCTGGACTCCTACGAGCAGTTCTTC,CVSSFALDSYEQFF
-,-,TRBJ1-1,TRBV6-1,TGTGCCAGCACCTCAGTAATGAACACTGAAGCTTTCTTT,CASTSVMNTEAFF
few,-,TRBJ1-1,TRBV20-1,TGCAGTATTTTAGCGGGCAGCATGAACACTGAAGCTTTCTTT,CSILAGSMNTEAFF
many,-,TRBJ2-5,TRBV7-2,TGTGCCAGCAGCTTAGCAGGGCTTGCAGGCCAAGAGACCCAGTACTTC,CASSLAGLAGQETQYF
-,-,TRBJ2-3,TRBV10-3,TGTGCCGCCGGGGTGGAATTGAATACGCAGTATTTT,CAAGVELNTQYF
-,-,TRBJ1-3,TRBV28,TGTGCCAGCAATCAGGGGTTCCGAAACACCATATATTTT,CASNQGFRNTIYF
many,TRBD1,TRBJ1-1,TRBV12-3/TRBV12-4,TGTGCCAGCAGTTACGACAGGGACACTGAAGCTTTCTTT,CASSYDRDTEAFF
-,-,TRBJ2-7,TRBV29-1,TGCAGCGTCAGCAGGGGAAATGAGCAGTACTTC,CSVSRGNEQYF
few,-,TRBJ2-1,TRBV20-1,TGCAGTGCTAGAGATATCGAGGCCCCGCGGCATGAGCAGTTCTTC,CSARDIEAPRHEQFF
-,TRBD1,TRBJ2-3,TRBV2,TGTGCCAGCAGTCGTCCGGGACAGGGCACAGATACGCAGTATTTT,CASSRPGQGTDTQYF
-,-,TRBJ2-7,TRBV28,TGTGCCAGCAGCCTTAGGGGGGGTCGAAAAAGACACGAGCAGTACTTC,CASSLRGGRKRHEQYF
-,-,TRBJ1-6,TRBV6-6,TGTGCCAGCAGTTCCAGGCCGAGGAGGCCCCTCCACTTT,CASSSRPRRPLHF
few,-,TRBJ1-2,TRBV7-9,TGTGCCAGCAGCTTCCCCCTCTTGGTTTCGTTAAACTATGGCTACACCTTC,CASSFPLLVSLNYGYTF
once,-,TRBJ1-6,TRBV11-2,TGTGCCAGCAGCCTAACAAGGGTCTCCTATAATTCACCCCTCCACTTT,CASSLTRVSYNSPLHF
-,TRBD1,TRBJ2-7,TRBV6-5,TGTGCCGGCAGTTACACCCGGACAGGGCAAGGCTACGAGCAGTACTTC,CAGSYTRTGQGYEQYF
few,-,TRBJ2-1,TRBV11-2,TGTGCCAGCAGCTTAGCCCCGATCTCCTACAATGAGCAGTTCTTC,CASSLAPISYNEQFF
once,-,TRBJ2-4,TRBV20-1,TGCAGTGCGCCGCACAGGGTGTACAAGCAGTACTTC,CSAPHRVYKQYF
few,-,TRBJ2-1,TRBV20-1,TGCAGTGCTCTTTTAGTACATGGGAACAATGAGCAGTTCTTC,CSALLVHGNNEQFF
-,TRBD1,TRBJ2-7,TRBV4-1,TGCGCCAGCAGCCAACTTCGGACAGGCGAGCAGTACTTC,CASSQLRTGEQYF
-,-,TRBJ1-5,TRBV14,TGTGCCAGCAGCCAAGATCGACAGTCTACCCAGCATTTT,CASSQDRQSTQHF
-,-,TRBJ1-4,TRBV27,TGTGCCAGCAGTTTATCGGGGAGGCCTAATGAAAAACTGTTTTTT,CASSLSGRPNEKLFF
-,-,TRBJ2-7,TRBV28,TGTGCCAGCAGCAAATTTACCTTCTACGAGCAGTACTTC,CASSKFTFYEQYF
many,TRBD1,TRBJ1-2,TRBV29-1,TGCAGCGTTGAAGTGGGGACAGCCTATGGCTACACCTTC,CSVEVGTAYGYTF
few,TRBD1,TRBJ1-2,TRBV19,TGTGCCAGTAGTATTTGGACAGGGGACTATGGCTACACCTTC,CASSIWTGDYGYTF